This entry lists 18 T cell receptor beta chains sequenced from one sample in a study of cytomegalovirus exposure and HLA in healthy donors. The PCR employed 60 Vbeta primers together with 13 Jbeta primers. Data came from immunoSEQ multiplex PCR; TCRdb stores just in-frame clones and leaves some out. The data hold over 100,000 clones, with under 85% observed a single time. The specimen sequenced was PBMCs. The receptors were gathered from a young man in good health and CMV-seropositive.

The rearrangement links TRBV5-4 to TRBJ2-5; possible D gene TRBD2, 7 bases. Germline V gives CDR1 SGHNT, CDR2 YYREEE (reference sequence). The CDR3 is 14 amino acids. V was shortened by 10 bases and J by 4 bases, with 20 bases between the two germline ends. Here the CDR3 reads CAGSDAGAGETQYF. As DNA, the CDR3 is TGTGCCGGTTCCGATGCGGGGGCTGGAGAGACCCAGTACTTC.

The gene calls are TRBV5-5 and TRBJ2-1; 10 nucleotides align to TRBD2. CDR1 SGHKS and CDR2 YYEKEE come from the germline V gene (reference sequence). The length of the CDR3 is 14 residues. V shed 4 bases, J shed 3 bases, and the junction held 1 base outside the gene matches. The CDR3 DNA is TGTGCCAGCAGCCTAGCGGGGGTCTACAATGAGCAGTTCTTC. It specifies CASSLAGVYNEQFF. Drawing the rest from reference TRBV5-5 and TRBJ2-1, the complete variable domain is DAGVTQSPTHLIKTRGQQVTLRCSPISGHKSVSWYQQVLGQGPQFIFQYYEKEERGRGNFPDRFSARQFPNYSSELNVNALLLGDSALYLCASSLAGVYNEQFFGPGTRLTVL.

The rearrangement links TRBV5-4 to TRBJ2-1; D is possibly TRBD2 (5 bases). The CDR3 runs 15 residues. Germline values: CDR1 SGHNT, CDR2 YYREEE (reference sequence). Trimming shortened V by 3 bases and J by 6 bases, and 16 bases separated the two germline ends. The CDR3 nucleotides read TGTGCCAGCAGCTCGGAGGCGGGCCGGGGCAATGAGCAGTTCTTC. Its translation is CASSSEAGRGNEQFF.

The rearrangement uses TRBV4-2 and TRBJ2-5, with D tentatively TRBD2 (6 bases). The CDR3 is 15 amino acids. The ends were cut back, 4 bases at V and 5 bases at J, with 17 bases in the middle. In germline, CDR1 is LGHNA, CDR2 YNFKEQ. Here the CDR3 DNA reads TGTGCCAGCAGCCCTACACGGGGGACCGGGGAGACCCAGTACTTC. Protein: CASSPTRGTGETQYF.

J is TRBJ1-5 and V is TRBV7-8; D remains unclear. V gave up 1 base and J gave up 6 bases, with 16 bases separating them. Germline V CDR1 and CDR2: SGHVS, FQNEAQ. The CDR3 length is 16 residues. CDR3 bases: TGTGCCAGCAGCTTAGTTTGCGCCGAGGTATGTCAGCCCCAGCATTTT. Translated: CASSLVCAEVCQPQHF.

V and J are TRBV6-1 and TRBJ1-5; the D is unclear. V was clipped by 2 bases and J by 5 bases, with 13 bases between them. Germline loops: CDR1 MNHNS, CDR2 SASEGT. The CDR3 spans 15 residues. In DNA, the CDR3 is TGTGCCAGCAGTGAACGGAGAGCAGTCGATCAGCCCCAGCATTTT. Translation: CASSERRAVDQPQHF.

This clone was seen a single time. The chain links TRBV2 to TRBJ2-5; TRBD1 is a possible D gene (6 bases). V lost 6 bases, J lost 3 bases, and 11 bases lay in between. Germline V gene data show CDR1 as SNHLY and CDR2 as FYNNEI. This CDR3 contains 13 residues. As DNA, the CDR3 is TGTGCCAGCAGGAGGGACACCGAAGAGACCCAGTACTTC. It is translated as CASRRDTEETQYF.

The chain links TRBV10-2 to TRBJ2-3; TRBD2 aligns across 11 bases. V trimming: 6 bases; J trimming: 8 bases; junction bases outside the gene matches: 7. Looked up from germline, CDR1 is WSHSY and CDR2 is SAAADI. This CDR3 is built from 14 residues. CDR3 in DNA: TGCGCCAGCAGAGTAGCGGGGGGGGAGGGTACGCAGTATTTT. It is translated as CASRVAGGEGTQYF.

The chain uses TRBV9 and TRBJ1-1; D possibly corresponds to TRBD1 (5 bases). This CDR3 comprises 13 residues. V was pared by 7 bases and J by 0 bases, with 10 bases between. CDR1 and CDR2 from the germline V gene are SGDLS and YYNGEE. CDR3 loop: CASGGIMNTEAFF. In DNA form, the CDR3 reads TGTGCCAGCGGGGGGATTATGAACACTGAAGCTTTCTTT. The variable domain in full, with the rest retrieved from reference TRBV9 and TRBJ1-1, is DSGVTQTPKHLITATGQRVTLRCSPRSGDLSVYWYQQSLDQGLQFLIQYYNGEERAKGNILERFSAQQFPDLHSELNLSSLELGDSALYFCASGGIMNTEAFFGQGTRLTVV.

This chain uses TRBV19 with TRBJ1-4, with D possibly TRBD1 on 6 matching bases. CDR1 and CDR2 from the germline V gene are LNHDA and SQIVND (reference sequence). V was trimmed by 6 bases and J by 5 bases, leaving 16 bases between them. The CDR3 spans 15 residues. The CDR3 nucleotides are TGTGCCAGTAGCGAGGCCGGGAGGGGGAATGAAAAACTGTTTTTT. As protein: CASSEAGRGNEKLFF.

This clone showed up just a few times. This chain links TRBV5-6 with TRBJ1-1; D is perhaps TRBD1 (5 bases). The CDR3 consists of 13 residues. V was trimmed by 0 bases and J by 11 bases, leaving 14 bases between them. Germline V gene sequence: CDR1 SGHDT, CDR2 YYEEEE. This CDR3 reads CASSLADRGKAFF. In DNA, the CDR3 is TGTGCCAGCAGCTTGGCAGACCGGGGGAAGGCTTTCTTT.

The chain joins TRBV5-6 to TRBJ1-6, with 9 positions matching TRBD1. In germline, CDR1 is SGHDT, CDR2 YYEEEE. The trim removed 0 bases at V and 13 bases at J, leaving 8 bases unmatched. This CDR3 is built from 15 residues. This CDR3 is CASSLGDRARWPLHF. The CDR3 region has the DNA TGTGCCAGCAGCTTGGGGGACAGGGCCAGGTGGCCCCTCCACTTT.

The sample holds a few counts of this clone. The chain uses TRBV5-5 and TRBJ2-7, with 8 bases aligning to TRBD2. Germline-derived CDR1 and CDR2 are SGHKS and YYEKEE (reference sequence). With 1 base clipped from V and 3 bases from J, the junction kept 6 bases outside the gene matches. The CDR3 sequence is 15 residues long. The CDR3 DNA follows: TGTGCCAGCAGCTTGTCCCCCGGGAGGGGCTACGAGCAGTACTTC. It translates to CASSLSPGRGYEQYF.

The chain recombines TRBV4-3 with TRBJ2-7; 7 nucleotides agree with TRBD2. Germline V CDR1 and CDR2: LGHNA, YSLEER. The V segment lost 0 bases and the J segment 4 bases; nucleotides outside the gene matches: 6. This CDR3 is 15 amino acids long. CDR3 nucleotides: TGCGCCAGCAGCCAAGATTGGACTAGTGGTTACGAGCAGTACTTC. It is translated as CASSQDWTSGYEQYF.

J is TRBJ2-7 and V is TRBV6-1, with D possibly TRBD1 on 5 matching bases. Trimming removed 6 bases from V and 3 bases from J, with 6 bases in between. The CDR3 extends over 11 amino acids. The germline gives CDR1 MNHNS, CDR2 SASEGT. The CDR3 loop reads CASRQGYEQYF. DNA for the CDR3: TGTGCCAGCAGGCAGGGCTACGAGCAGTACTTC.

About this clone: This specimen includes other DNA sequences encoding the same CDR3. The chain employs TRBV5-1 and TRBJ2-7; D is uncertain. Germline CDR1 is SGHRS and CDR2 is YFSETQ. This CDR3 is built from 12 residues. The germline V and J ends were trimmed by 0 bases and 3 bases, with 4 bases remaining between them. The CDR3, as DNA: TGCGCCAGCAGCTTGGATAACTACGAGCAGTACTTC. It translates to CASSLDNYEQYF.

There are a few counts of this clone. The chain joins TRBV27 to TRBJ2-6; 8 nucleotides align to TRBD1. CDR1 and CDR2 (germline): MNHEY, SMNVEV (reference sequence). There are 18 residues in the CDR3. The V segment lost 2 bases and the J segment 2 bases; nucleotides outside the gene matches: 8. The chain's CDR3 is CASSLRGQGATGANVLTF. The CDR3 nucleotides are TGTGCCAGCAGTTTACGGGGTCAGGGGGCGACTGGGGCCAACGTCCTGACTTTC.

The chain couples TRBV30 to TRBJ1-4; no clear D gene. Looked up from germline, CDR1 is GTSNPN and CDR2 is SVGIG (reference sequence). Trimming removed 0 bases from V and 8 bases from J, with 22 bases in between. The CDR3 has 17 residues. The CDR3 DNA follows: TGTGCCTGGAGTGTCCGGGAAATGGCTTACAGCGGGGAAAAACTGTTTTTT. Encoded protein: CAWSVREMAYSGEKLFF.